The T cell receptor (beta chain) under discussion was sequenced for a study of cytomegalovirus exposure and HLA in healthy donors (dated by TCRdb to the late 2010s). Turning to the overall study: According to a later analysis, one platform produced both the 110 or so validation repertoires and the 666 repertoires of the first cohort. To predict cytomegalovirus infection status, the study combined high-throughput TCR immunosequencing, statistical association of individual TCRs with disease status, and machine learning. The aim of the study was to test whether cataloging public T cell receptors could identify signatures of past pathogen exposure. Besides the first cohort of more than 650 subjects, a separate validation cohort made up of 120 different subjects was used.

V lost 0 bases and J lost 3 bases; the stretch between them is 18 bases long. The CDR3 numbers 18 residues from cysteine through phenylalanine. Left in the record is the CDR3 DNA by itself, 54 bases read in frame from the first base. CDR1 and CDR2 were assigned from the germline V gene as ENHRY and SYGVKD. Study-wide conclusions, independent of this receptor: Subsequent analysis determined that TCRs grouped into clusters in the first cohort also showed a tendency toward co-occurrence across the 120 validation repertoires, and roughly 95% of cluster scores exceeded 0. The authors suggested that the approach could potentially be extended to other disease states and immunological phenotypes. In the study, some 160 TCR beta chains were listed as associated with cytomegalovirus. A later analysis had no HLA typing for the validation cohort, so co-occurrence there was scored across all 110 or so repertoires. Most TCR sequences were observed very rarely across donors, whereas some public TCRs were present in many individuals. Three of the identified cytomegalovirus-associated TCR beta chains were confirmed in vitro to be specific for cytomegalovirus antigens. The classifier was reported to diagnose cytomegalovirus status with high specificity and sensitivity in both the original and validation cohorts.

The library was prepared using the immunoSEQ multiplex PCR assay. In the paper's pipeline: To diagnose cytomegalovirus status from the catalog of TCR beta chain sequences, a statistical classification framework was built. TCRdb re-hosts the immuneACCESS table, in-frame sequences only. Its copies lack some clones; in the studies checked, an unresolved V gene accounts for under half of them, and the cause for the rest is not known. Clone size and V and J calls were adopted from that table, with D and trimming inferred from the DNA. The sample data list around 230,000 clones, and roughly 86% of these were observed just once. The ten biggest clones cover over 0.95% of the sample. About this clone itself: The antigen it binds to is not known. Per-base qualities were not stored, and no clone one base away is much larger.

Donors formed part of the validation cohort, which comprised 120 subjects and was distinct from the first cohort of 550 to 850 subjects. This chain joins TRBV10-3 to TRBJ1-5, with the D gene uncertain. The TCR sequence derives from a woman aged 25 to 39 in good health and CMV-seropositive. Sequenced sample: PBMCs. At the DNA level, the sequence is TGTGCCATCAGTGAGTCAGAAAACAGCCCGAGGGACAATCAGCCCCAGCATTTT. This codes for CAISESENSPRDNQPQHF.